The sequence of this T cell receptor beta chain was determined in a study of T cell repertoires in cytomegalovirus infection. In the study overall: Both recently identified HLA-C-restricted and well-studied HLA-B-restricted CMV epitopes were used in the study. Evidence of both CMV infection and a matching HLA type came from public TCR beta signatures. Study-level findings and limits: Dominating the ex vivo response were HLA-C-restricted CMV-specific TCR beta clonotypes.

A single record per CDR3 protein comes from TCRdb applying MiXCR to the reads. The sample has about 89,000 distinct CDR3 sequences, about 29% seen once. Per germline, CDR1 MNHEY and CDR2 SVGAGI. This CDR3 has 13 amino acids. V shed 2 bases and J shed 3 bases, with 8 bases lying between them. This clonotype was counted a few times. What it binds is not known. The material sequenced was CD8+ T cells from cultured PBMCs, taken from culture after CMV antigen stimulation. The receptor was isolated from a human donor in good health (CMV status not recorded). Some clones in this sample may be carry-over from other donors' samples. The V gene is TRBV6-5, the J gene TRBJ2-7; D ambiguous. The CDR3 protein is CASSYKVSYEQYF. In DNA, the CDR3 is TGTGCCAGCAGTTACAAGGTCAGCTACGAGCAGTACTTC.